These 4 T cell receptor beta chains came from one sample sequenced in a study of breast tumors, draining lymph nodes, adjacent tissues. The lymph nodes were axillary draining lymph nodes from breast cancer patients. A single record per CDR3 protein comes from TCRdb applying MiXCR to the multiplex PCR reads. The sample lists about 220,000 distinct CDR3 sequences, 30% to 35% seen once, with over 3.5% in the top ten. Sequencing was performed on axillary lymph node tissue. All receptors come from a female donor with breast cancer. Some clones in this sample may be carry-over from other donors' samples.

CDR3 sequence (DNA): TGTGCCAGCAGTGAACTAGCGGGGAGGCCTGGGACCCAGTACTTC. It encodes CASSELAGRPGTQYF. The chain recombines TRBV2 with TRBJ2-5, with 9 bases identical to TRBD2. Trimming took 2 bases from V and 7 from J; bases not matched to a gene: 8. The CDR3 extends over 15 amino acids. Germline V CDR1 and CDR2: SNHLY, FYNNEI.

This clonotype has a handful of counts. The gene calls are TRBV12-3 or TRBV12-4 and TRBJ1-5, with 8 bases fitting TRBD1. The CDR3 spans 18 residues. The V gene end was trimmed by 5 bases and the J gene end by 2 bases; junction bases not matched to a gene: 14. CDR3 sequence: CASSTTGTGTGGNQPQHF. The CDR3 DNA reads as TGTGCCAGCAGTACCACAGGGACAGGTACCGGAGGCAATCAGCCCCAGCATTTT.

This clonotype was counted at least ten times. This chain links TRBV7-2 with TRBJ2-5; D is unresolved. Trimming shortened V by 5 bases and J by 5 bases, and 12 bases separated the two germline ends. The germline V gene encodes CDR1 SGHTA and CDR2 FQGNSA. This CDR3 comprises 13 residues. The CDR3 region is CASSPRAHETQYF. In DNA, the CDR3 is TGTGCCAGCAGCCCGCGAGCCCACGAGACCCAGTACTTC.

This clonotype was observed many times. The chain combines TRBV10-2 with TRBJ2-1; 8 bases are a match to TRBD1. V dropped 7 bases and J dropped 10; count of bases not matched to a gene: 15. This CDR3 region has 15 residues. The germline gives CDR1 WSHSY, CDR2 SAAADI. Written as DNA, the CDR3 is TGCGCCAGCATGAGAGGCCCAGGGGGCGCTAAAGAGCAGTTCTTC. It encodes CASMRGPGGAKEQFF.